This T cell receptor (beta chain) is from a study of T cells in Graves' hyperthyroidism and ophthalmopathy. Findings and limits, study-wide: From stable hyperthyroidism, ophthalmopathy was separated by a 13 V-J model. Blood also held most thyroid clonotypes expanded beyond 0.001. Ophthalmopathy was identified by the model a median around 6 months ahead of onset.

This clonotype occurred many times. The antigen remains undetermined. Participants, patients aged 18 to 65, had newly diagnosed hyperthyroidism with a duration under 2 months. It was RNA transcripts that yielded the amplified TCR beta CDR3 regions. A first-round RT-PCR of the TCR CDR3 used the HTBI primer set. One entry per CDR3 protein results from TCRdb running MiXCR on the multiplex PCR reads. This sample has about 540,000 distinct CDR3 sequences, with 40% to 55% found just once. The CDR3 runs to 14 residues. Germline V gives CDR1 LNHNV, CDR2 YYDKDF (reference sequence). With 0 bases removed from V and 1 base from J, the gap between germline ends came to 6 bases.

Sequenced material: peripheral blood or thyroid tissue (not recorded which). This sequence joins TRBV15 and TRBJ1-1; tentatively, D is TRBD1 (6 bases). The origin of this receptor is a woman aged 18 to 35 with Graves' hyperthyroidism. CDR3 DNA sequence: TGTGCCACCAGCAGAGACAGGGGGAACACTGAAGCTTTCTTT. Translating gives CATSRDRGNTEAFF.